Listed below are T cell receptor beta chains from one sample, sequenced in a study of cytomegalovirus exposure and HLA in healthy donors. Clones were sequenced by immunoSEQ multiplex PCR, and TCRdb holds only the in-frame ones, with some missing. The data show about 120,000 clones, approximately 81% seen once. Material: PBMCs. These receptors were collected from a woman in her twenties or thirties in good health and CMV-seronegative. CDR3s include the opening cysteine and the closing phenylalanine or tryptophan. The D gene is left open where the match is weak. Clone size is stated in some rows and not others, as once, few, many or a class when expanded.

D: TRBD1
size: .
J: TRBJ2-2
V: TRBV9
DNA: TGTGCCAGCAGCGCCCGACAGGGGAACACCGGGGAGCTGTTTTTT
CDR3: CASSARQGNTGELFF

D: .
size: .
J: TRBJ1-6
V: TRBV7-3
DNA: TGTGCCAGCAGCTTAAGCAGAAATTCACCCCTCCACTTT
CDR3: CASSLSRNSPLHF

D: TRBD1
size: .
J: TRBJ1-2
V: TRBV7-2
DNA: TGTGCCAGCAGCTTAAACAGGGGAAGTCGCTATGGCTACACCTTC
CDR3: CASSLNRGSRYGYTF

D: .
size: .
J: TRBJ1-4
V: TRBV30
DNA: TGTGCCTGGAAGCGGACGGCCTCAACTAATGAAAAACTGTTTTTT
CDR3: CAWKRTASTNEKLFF

D: .
size: .
J: TRBJ1-6
V: TRBV25-1
DNA: TGTGCCAGCATGGGCAGTTATAATTCACCCCTCCACTTT
CDR3: CASMGSYNSPLHF

D: TRBD1
size: .
J: TRBJ2-7
V: TRBV25-1
DNA: TGTGCCAGCAGCAACCGACAGGGCCAGGACGAGCAGTACTTC
CDR3: CASSNRQGQDEQYF

D: TRBD2
size: .
J: TRBJ2-2
V: TRBV9
DNA: TGTGCCAGCAGCCCCCGGACTAGCGGGGGGCCATTCACCGGGGAGCTGTTTTTT
CDR3: CASSPRTSGGPFTGELFF

D: .
size: .
J: TRBJ2-7
V: TRBV7-8
DNA: TGTGCCAGCAGCTTAGGGACAGCCTACGAGCAGTACTTC
CDR3: CASSLGTAYEQYF

D: TRBD2
size: .
J: TRBJ2-3
V: TRBV4-1
DNA: TGCGCCAGCAGCCAAGTTAGCGGGGGGGTAGTAACAGATACGCAGTATTTT
CDR3: CASSQVSGGVVTDTQYF

D: .
size: .
J: TRBJ2-7
V: TRBV2
DNA: TGTGCCAGCAGTGAAGCGCGAGTAGCTGGCGAGCAGTACTTC
CDR3: CASSEARVAGEQYF

D: .
size: .
J: TRBJ1-4
V: TRBV30
DNA: TGTGCCTGGGCCAGGGGAGATGAAAAACTGTTTTTT
CDR3: CAWARGDEKLFF

D: TRBD1
size: .
J: TRBJ1-1
V: TRBV5-1
DNA: TGCGCCAGCAGCTTGAATTCGATGGGAAGGGGGCGTGAAGCTTTCTTT
CDR3: CASSLNSMGRGREAFF

D: .
size: .
J: TRBJ1-4
V: TRBV30
DNA: TGTGCCTGGACAGGGGTTGGGGGTGAAAAACTGTTTTTT
CDR3: CAWTGVGGEKLFF

D: .
size: .
J: TRBJ1-6
V: TRBV18
DNA: TGTGCCAGCTCACCAGTCTCGGGGAGCGGCAATTCACCCCTCCACTTT
CDR3: CASSPVSGSGNSPLHF

D: .
size: once
J: TRBJ2-5
V: TRBV4-2
DNA: TGTGCCAGCAGCCAAGAGGGGGGGGCCCGAGGGACCCAGTACTTC
CDR3: CASSQEGGARGTQYF

D: .
size: .
J: TRBJ2-3
V: TRBV14
DNA: TGTGCCAGCAGCCAGTATCGGAGAGATACGCAGTATTTT
CDR3: CASSQYRRDTQYF

D: .
size: .
J: TRBJ1-2
V: TRBV27
DNA: TGTGCCAGCAGTCCCGAAGCCTACTATGGCTACACCTTC
CDR3: CASSPEAYYGYTF

D: TRBD1
size: .
J: TRBJ2-2
V: TRBV11-3
DNA: TGTGCCAGCAGCTTGACAGGGTCTGGCGGGGAGCTGTTTTTT
CDR3: CASSLTGSGGELFF

D: TRBD1
size: once
J: TRBJ2-2
V: TRBV4-2
DNA: TGTGCCAGCAGCCAAGTGGGACAGACGAACACCGGGGAGCTGTTTTTT
CDR3: CASSQVGQTNTGELFF

D: TRBD1
size: .
J: TRBJ2-7
V: TRBV18
DNA: TGTGCCAGCTCACCAGTTGGACAGGTCGACGAGCAGTACTTC
CDR3: CASSPVGQVDEQYF

D: .
size: .
J: TRBJ1-5
V: TRBV7-6
DNA: TGTGCCAGCAGCTTAAGAGGGGGGGCCGGGCAGCCCCAGCATTTT
CDR3: CASSLRGGAGQPQHF

D: .
size: few
J: TRBJ2-7
V: TRBV9
DNA: TGTGCCAGCAGCGTGGAGGGGACGGGCGAGCAGTACTTC
CDR3: CASSVEGTGEQYF

D: TRBD2
size: .
J: TRBJ2-3
V: TRBV19
DNA: TGTGCCAGTAGTATGGTCAGGGGTAGCGGGGGCTCCCTAGTAGATACGCAGTATTTT
CDR3: CASSMVRGSGGSLVDTQYF

D: TRBD1
size: .
J: TRBJ2-3
V: TRBV19
DNA: TGTGCCAGTAGAGGTGGACAGGCATTCGGAGATACGCAGTATTTT
CDR3: CASRGGQAFGDTQYF

D: TRBD2
size: .
J: TRBJ2-7
V: TRBV7-2
DNA: TGTGCCAGCAGCTCCACCGGGACTAGCGGCTACGAGCAGTACTTC
CDR3: CASSSTGTSGYEQYF

D: .
size: once
J: TRBJ2-3
V: TRBV19
DNA: TGTGCCAGTAGTATAGCAGGAGGGACAGATACGCAGTATTTT
CDR3: CASSIAGGTDTQYF

D: TRBD2
size: few
J: TRBJ2-2
V: TRBV25-1
DNA: TGTGCCAGCAGTGAATTAAAGCGGGGGAACACCGGGGAGCTGTTTTTT
CDR3: CASSELKRGNTGELFF

D: .
size: once
J: TRBJ2-7
V: TRBV11-2
DNA: TGTGCCAGCAGCTTAGGAGGCGGCAGTACCTACGAGCAGTACTTC
CDR3: CASSLGGGSTYEQYF

D: TRBD2
size: .
J: TRBJ2-7
V: TRBV28
DNA: TGTGCCAGCAGTTTGGGAGGGTCCTCCTACGAGCAGTACTTC
CDR3: CASSLGGSSYEQYF

D: .
size: once
J: TRBJ2-3
V: TRBV9
DNA: TGTGCCAGCAGCGCCCTACAGCTTCCTAGCACAGATACGCAGTATTTT
CDR3: CASSALQLPSTDTQYF

D: TRBD1
size: .
J: TRBJ1-4
V: TRBV2
DNA: TGTGCCAGCAGTGAAGAGGACAGGGCGGGTGAAAAACTGTTTTTT
CDR3: CASSEEDRAGEKLFF

D: TRBD1
size: once
J: TRBJ1-2
V: TRBV7-6
DNA: TGTGCCAGCAGCTTAGAAGGGACAGGGGCTGTTGGGGGCTACACCTTC
CDR3: CASSLEGTGAVGGYTF

D: .
size: .
J: TRBJ2-7
V: TRBV12-5
DNA: TGTGCTAGTGGTTTGGTCATCAGACAGGCCTACGAGCAGTACTTC
CDR3: CASGLVIRQAYEQYF

D: TRBD1
size: .
J: TRBJ2-7
V: TRBV11-2
DNA: TGTGCCAGCAGCTCGGTGACAGGGTCCGAGCAGTACTTC
CDR3: CASSSVTGSEQYF

D: TRBD1
size: .
J: TRBJ2-1
V: TRBV7-9
DNA: TGTGCCAGCAGCTTAAGCCAGGGGGCTGAAAATGAGCAGTTCTTC
CDR3: CASSLSQGAENEQFF

D: .
size: few
J: TRBJ1-2
V: TRBV19
DNA: TGTGCCAGTAGTATCCAGTCGGGCCAGGGGACTGGCTACACCTTC
CDR3: CASSIQSGQGTGYTF

D: TRBD1
size: .
J: TRBJ2-2
V: TRBV29-1
DNA: TGCAGCGCCAAGGAGGGGACAGGAGACACCGGGGAGCTGTTTTTT
CDR3: CSAKEGTGDTGELFF

D: TRBD1
size: .
J: TRBJ2-1
V: TRBV9
DNA: TGTGCCAGCATCAGGGACAGGGTTTCCTACAATGAGCAGTTCTTC
CDR3: CASIRDRVSYNEQFF

D: .
size: once
J: TRBJ1-6
V: TRBV10-3
DNA: TGTGCCATCACCTGGCAGGCCCCTAATTCACCCCTCCACTTT
CDR3: CAITWQAPNSPLHF

D: TRBD1
size: .
J: TRBJ1-2
V: TRBV19
DNA: TGTGCCAGTACCTCCGGGGGACAGGGGAACTATGGCTACACCTTC
CDR3: CASTSGGQGNYGYTF

D: TRBD2
size: .
J: TRBJ2-2
V: TRBV9
DNA: TGTGCCAGCAGCGGACCAGCGGGGGTTGCCACCGGGGAGCTGTTTTTT
CDR3: CASSGPAGVATGELFF

D: .
size: .
J: TRBJ2-3
V: TRBV7-9
DNA: TGTGCCACCCAGCTTGGGAGACTCGGGGGATTCACAGATACGCAGTATTTT
CDR3: CATQLGRLGGFTDTQYF

D: .
size: few
J: TRBJ1-1
V: TRBV5-1
DNA: TGCGCCAGCAGCTTGGTCGGGGGGGCGAACACTGAAGCTTTCTTT
CDR3: CASSLVGGANTEAFF

D: TRBD1
size: .
J: TRBJ1-4
V: TRBV6-1
DNA: TGTGCCAGCAGTCCTCGGACAGGGGGCGATGAAAAACTGTTTTTT
CDR3: CASSPRTGGDEKLFF

D: TRBD1
size: .
J: TRBJ1-3
V: TRBV15
DNA: TGTGCCACCAGCAGAAACGGACAGGGCGGAAACACCATATATTTT
CDR3: CATSRNGQGGNTIYF

D: .
size: .
J: TRBJ1-1
V: TRBV5-4
DNA: TGTGCCAGCAGCCGCCTAGGGAGGGGGGTGAACACTGAAGCTTTCTTT
CDR3: CASSRLGRGVNTEAFF

D: .
size: .
J: TRBJ1-1
V: TRBV12-5
DNA: TGTGCTAGTGGAATATACACTGAAGCTTTCTTT
CDR3: CASGIYTEAFF

D: .
size: .
J: TRBJ1-2
V: TRBV7-2
DNA: TGTGCCAGCAGCTTAGTAAAGGGGCGCGGCTACACCTTC
CDR3: CASSLVKGRGYTF